Listed below are T cell receptor beta chains from one sample, sequenced in a study of T cells after posttransplantation cyclophosphamide. This table comes from immunoSEQ multiplex PCR, and its TCRdb copy is limited to in-frame clones, with some not included. The sample holds around 66,000 clones, around 93% seen once. Input material: PBMCs. The receptors stem from a woman aged 25 to 39 in good health and a related stem cell transplant donor. Each CDR3 is given with its conserved first and last residue. The D gene is left open where the match is weak. Only part of the rows carry a size: once, few, many, or a class if the clone is expanded.

TRBV6-1,NA,NA,TRBJ2-3,CASSEFVPRTDTQYF,TGTGCCAGCAGTGAATTTGTCCCCCGCACAGATACGCAGTATTTT
TRBV9,TRBD2,few,TRBJ2-7,CASSPRLSGGSYEQYF,TGTGCCAGCAGCCCGCGACTGTCGGGGGGGTCCTACGAGCAGTACTTC
TRBV19,NA,once,TRBJ2-6,CASSIGRTGANVLTF,TGTGCCAGTAGTATCGGAAGGACTGGGGCCAACGTCCTGACTTTC
TRBV4-1,TRBD2,NA,TRBJ2-7,CASSQGASGTSGGVSYEQYF,TGCGCCAGCAGCCAAGGGGCCTCAGGGACTAGCGGGGGTGTTTCCTACGAGCAGTACTTC
TRBV2,TRBD1,NA,TRBJ1-1,CASSEALGQGTEAFF,TGTGCCAGCAGTGAAGCGCTTGGACAGGGGACTGAAGCTTTCTTT
TRBV29-1,NA,NA,TRBJ2-1,CSVAGGPLGGEQFF,TGCAGCGTTGCCGGGGGCCCTCTCGGGGGTGAGCAGTTCTTC
TRBV27,NA,once,TRBJ2-2,CASSLSLEQRLPGELFF,TGTGCCAGCAGTTTATCGCTCGAGCAACGGTTGCCCGGGGAGCTGTTTTTT
TRBV2,TRBD2,NA,TRBJ2-1,CASRERDGGYNEQFF,TGTGCCAGCAGGGAGCGGGACGGGGGGTACAATGAGCAGTTCTTC
TRBV19,TRBD1,NA,TRBJ2-7,CASSPGTDSYEQYF,TGTGCCAGTAGTCCCGGGACAGACTCCTACGAGCAGTACTTC
TRBV5-6,NA,NA,TRBJ1-1,CASRYGQRTEAFF,TGTGCCAGCAGATATGGCCAGCGAACTGAAGCTTTCTTT
TRBV7-9,NA,NA,TRBJ1-2,CASSLASGGAFYGYTF,TGTGCCAGCAGCTTAGCTTCGGGGGGCGCCTTCTATGGCTACACCTTC
TRBV11-2,NA,NA,TRBJ2-3,CASSLDGSRQYF,TGTGCCAGCAGCTTAGACGGCTCCCGGCAGTATTTT
TRBV5-8,TRBD2,once,TRBJ2-1,CASSLNTSGGRDHNEQFF,TGTGCCAGCAGCTTGAATACTAGCGGGGGGCGGGATCACAATGAGCAGTTCTTC
TRBV30,NA,NA,TRBJ2-7,CAWNGATYEQYF,TGTGCCTGGAACGGGGCAACCTACGAGCAGTACTTC
TRBV10-2,TRBD2,NA,TRBJ2-1,CASSPAGGFSYNEQFF,TGCGCCAGCTCACCAGCGGGGGGCTTCTCCTACAATGAGCAGTTCTTC
TRBV28,NA,NA,TRBJ1-3,CASSTWTPGNTIYF,TGTGCCAGCAGTACATGGACCCCCGGAAACACCATATATTTT
TRBV20-1,NA,NA,TRBJ1-2,CSATNYGYTF,TGCAGTGCTACTAACTATGGCTACACCTTC
TRBV18,NA,NA,TRBJ1-5,CASSPRQVNQPQHF,TGTGCCAGCTCACCACGTCAGGTCAATCAGCCCCAGCATTTT
TRBV7-3,TRBD2,NA,TRBJ2-3,CASSLNPSGGPSAQYF,TGTGCCAGCAGCTTAAACCCTAGCGGGGGTCCATCTGCGCAGTATTTT